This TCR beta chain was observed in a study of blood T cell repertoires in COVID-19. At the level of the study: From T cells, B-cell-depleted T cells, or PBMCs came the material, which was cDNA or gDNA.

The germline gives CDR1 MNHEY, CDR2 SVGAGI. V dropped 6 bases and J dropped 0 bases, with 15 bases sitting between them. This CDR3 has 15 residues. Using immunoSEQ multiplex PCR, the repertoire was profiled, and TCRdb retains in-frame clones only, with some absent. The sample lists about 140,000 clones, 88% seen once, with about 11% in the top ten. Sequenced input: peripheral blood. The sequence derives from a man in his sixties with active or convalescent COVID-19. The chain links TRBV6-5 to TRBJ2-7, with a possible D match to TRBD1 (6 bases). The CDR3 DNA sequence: TGTGCCAGCAGCCTTACAGGGACCTCCTCCTACGAGCAGTACTTC. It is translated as CASSLTGTSSYEQYF.